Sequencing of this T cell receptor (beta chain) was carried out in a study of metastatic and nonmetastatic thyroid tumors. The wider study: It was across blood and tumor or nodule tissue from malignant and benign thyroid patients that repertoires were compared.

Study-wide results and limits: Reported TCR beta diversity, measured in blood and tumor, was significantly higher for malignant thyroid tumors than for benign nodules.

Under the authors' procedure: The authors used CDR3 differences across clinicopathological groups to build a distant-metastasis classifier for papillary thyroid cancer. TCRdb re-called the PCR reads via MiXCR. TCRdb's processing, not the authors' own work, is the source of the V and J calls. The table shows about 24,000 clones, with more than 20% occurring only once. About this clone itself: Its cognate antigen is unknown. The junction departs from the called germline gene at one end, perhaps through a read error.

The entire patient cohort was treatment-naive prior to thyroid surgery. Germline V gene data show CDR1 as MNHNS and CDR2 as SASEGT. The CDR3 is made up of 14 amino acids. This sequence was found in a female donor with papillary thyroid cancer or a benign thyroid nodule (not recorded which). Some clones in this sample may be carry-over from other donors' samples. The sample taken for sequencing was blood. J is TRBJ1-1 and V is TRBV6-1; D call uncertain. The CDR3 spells CAGSPTSWNTEAFF. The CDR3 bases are TGTGCCGGCAGCCCGACCTCGTGGAACACTGAAGCTTTCTTT.